Listed below are T cell receptor beta chains from one sample, sequenced in a study of cytomegalovirus exposure and HLA in healthy donors. TCRdb's copy holds only in-frame clones and misses some; the assay was immunoSEQ multiplex PCR. The top ten clones hold approximately 1.1% of a sample with roughly 330,000 clones, 75% to 90% of them seen once. The sample taken for sequencing was PBMCs. The receptors stem from a woman aged 25 to 39 in good health and CMV-seropositive. Both conserved end residues are part of each CDR3. The D gene is left open where the match is weak. Expanded clones get a size class; other rows say once, few or many, or leave the size out.

NA,TRBV28,NA,TRBJ1-5,CASSLVTDLPLLTQHF,TGTGCCAGCAGTTTAGTAACGGATCTACCCCTATTGACCCAGCATTTT
NA,TRBV28,NA,TRBJ1-1,CASSLGAGDTEAFF,TGTGCCAGCAGTTTAGGGGCTGGCGACACTGAAGCTTTCTTT
once,TRBV5-1,NA,TRBJ2-7,CASSFSSSYEQYF,TGCGCCAGCAGCTTTTCGTCGTCCTACGAGCAGTACTTC
NA,TRBV5-1,TRBD1,TRBJ2-2,CASSPGQANTGELFF,TGCGCCAGCAGCCCGGGACAGGCGAACACCGGGGAGCTGTTTTTT
once,TRBV7-8,NA,TRBJ2-1,CASSAQGYNEQFF,TGTGCCAGCAGCGCCCAGGGATACAATGAGCAGTTCTTC
NA,TRBV5-1,TRBD2,TRBJ2-3,CASSSGLAGGGSTDTQYF,TGCGCCAGCAGCTCGGGACTAGCGGGAGGCGGTAGCACAGATACGCAGTATTTT
NA,TRBV6-4,TRBD1,TRBJ2-1,CASSGGRGRNEQFF,TGTGCCAGCAGTGGAGGCAGGGGGCGAAATGAGCAGTTCTTC
NA,TRBV6-1,NA,TRBJ2-3,CASHRDTFTDTQYF,TGTGCCAGCCACCGGGACACCTTCACAGATACGCAGTATTTT
once,TRBV9,TRBD2,TRBJ2-7,CASSAASGEQYF,TGTGCCAGCAGCGCCGCTAGCGGCGAGCAGTACTTC
NA,TRBV5-6,NA,TRBJ1-2,CASSLGFEGLYGYTF,TGTGCCAGCAGCTTAGGCTTCGAGGGGCTCTATGGCTACACCTTC
NA,TRBV18,NA,TRBJ1-4,CASSPLRGRDGTNEKLFF,TGTGCCAGCTCACCACTTAGGGGCAGGGACGGGACTAATGAAAAACTGTTTTTT
NA,TRBV11-2,NA,TRBJ2-4,CASSPMPENIQYF,TGTGCCAGCAGCCCTATGCCTGAAAACATTCAGTACTTC